This T cell receptor (beta chain) was captured by sequencing in a study of blood T cells in healthy people across ages. The V end was cut by 10 bases, the J end by 7 bases, with 15 bases between. The CDR3 contains 13 residues. Germline V gives CDR1 SGDLS, CDR2 YYNGEE. Then a second PCR, running about 6 to 12 cycles, was carried out with a sample-barcoded 5' primer and a J-beta primer mix. TCRdb passed the 5' RACE reads through MiXCR, listing each CDR3 protein once. Of around 900,000 distinct CDR3 sequences in the sample, 51% were seen once. Sequencing was performed on blood. The clonotype originates from a woman aged 55 to 70 in good health. This chain links TRBV9 with TRBJ1-6; perhaps TRBD1 as D (6 bases). CDR3 sequence: CACTRTDNSPLHF. The CDR3 coding sequence is TGTGCCTGTACCAGGACAGACAATTCACCCCTCCACTTT.